This entry lists 28 T cell receptor beta chains sequenced from one sample in a study of OX40 agonist ivuxolimab in advanced cancers. The data were produced by immunoSEQ multiplex PCR, yet TCRdb's version contains in-frame clones alone and is incomplete. The sample contains approximately 61,000 clones, roughly 85% of which appear only once. The starting material was CD4+ or CD8+ T cells sorted from blood, obtained in a trial of the OX40 agonist ivuxolimab. The receptors originated from an adult with an advanced solid tumor such as melanoma, head and neck, liver or kidney cancer.

CDR3 residues: CASSLGGQGAKEQYF. In DNA form, the CDR3 reads TGTGCCAGCAGCTTAGGAGGACAGGGGGCTAAAGAGCAGTACTTC. V is TRBV11-3 and J is TRBJ2-7; 11 positions agree with TRBD1. V trimming: 1 base; J trimming: 7 bases; junction bases outside the gene matches: 6. CDR1 is SGHNT, CDR2 YENEEA, per germline. The CDR3 is 15 amino acids.

The chain carries TRBV30 and TRBJ1-3; no reliable D call. The germline V and J ends were trimmed by 3 bases and 3 bases, with 9 bases remaining between them. CDR3 length: 13 residues. Germline V gives CDR1 GTSNPN, CDR2 SVGIG (reference sequence). This CDR3 is CAWSRGFGNTIYF. The CDR3 DNA reads as TGTGCCTGGAGCAGAGGGTTTGGAAACACCATATATTTT.

V usage is TRBV7-6 and J usage is TRBJ2-1, with D perhaps TRBD2 (6 bases). V dropped 4 bases and J dropped 6 bases, with 16 bases sitting between them. The CDR3 extends over 15 amino acids. CDR1 is SGHVS, CDR2 FNYEAQ, per germline. The CDR3 DNA is TGTGCCAGCAGCTCATTCCGGGACTTGGTCAATGAGCAGTTCTTC. Residues: CASSSFRDLVNEQFF.

J is TRBJ1-3 and V is TRBV30; D not resolved. Germline V gene data show CDR1 as GTSNPN and CDR2 as SVGIG (reference sequence). The V and J ends lost 2 bases and 4 bases respectively, with 12 bases between them. The CDR3 covers 14 residues. CDR3 region: CAWSPVRSGNTIYF. In nucleotides, the CDR3 is TGTGCCTGGAGTCCCGTGAGGTCCGGAAACACCATATATTTT.

The chain carries TRBV9 and TRBJ1-6; the D is unclear. CDR1 and CDR2 from the germline V gene are SGDLS and YYNGEE. There are 15 residues in the CDR3. V lost 0 bases, J lost 4 bases, and 8 bases lay in between. The CDR3 sequence: CASSVEGKYNSPLHF. Written as DNA, the CDR3 is TGTGCCAGCAGCGTAGAAGGGAAATATAATTCACCCCTCCACTTT.

The chain's CDR3 is CAWRPSMNTEAFF. The DNA for the CDR3 is TGTGCCTGGAGACCCTCTATGAACACTGAAGCTTTCTTT. The V and J genes are TRBV30 and TRBJ1-1, with D uncertain. The CDR3 length is 13 residues. Germline CDR1 GTSNPN, CDR2 SVGIG (reference sequence). The V gene lost 3 bases and the J gene lost 0 bases, with 8 bases spanning the gap.

This sequence joins TRBV18 and TRBJ2-7; no reliable D call. V lost 2 bases, J lost 1 base, and 9 bases lay in between. The CDR3 length is 14 residues. Germline CDR1 is KGHSH and CDR2 is LQKENI. The CDR3 spells CASSPNARSYEQYF. CDR3 DNA sequence: TGTGCCAGCTCACCAAATGCCCGATCCTACGAGCAGTACTTC.

This clone was seen only once. V usage is TRBV9 and J usage is TRBJ2-3, with 7 bases matching TRBD1. The V and J ends lost 0 bases and 1 base, in that order; junction bases with no gene match: 2. Germline V gene lookup returns CDR1 SGDLS and CDR2 YYNGEE. The CDR3 runs 15 residues. The CDR3 sequence is CASSVVGQRTDTQYF. The CDR3 DNA sequence: TGTGCCAGCAGCGTAGTGGGACAGCGCACAGATACGCAGTATTTT.

The chain combines TRBV19 with TRBJ2-6; D gene ambiguous. CDR1 and CDR2 (germline): LNHDA, SQIVND (reference sequence). V was pared by 6 bases and J by 4 bases, with 4 bases between. CDR3 length: 12 amino acids. The CDR3 loop is CASSQGANVLTF. The CDR3 DNA reads TGTGCCAGTAGCCAAGGGGCCAACGTCCTGACTTTC.

The chain has TRBV10-1 and TRBJ2-7; perhaps TRBD2 as D (5 bases). CDR1 and CDR2 (germline): WNHNN, SYGVQD (reference sequence). The CDR3 spans 17 residues. Trimming took 2 bases from V and 3 from J, leaving 20 bases between them. CDR3 bases: TGCGCCAGCAGTGAGGCGAAGTTAGGGATTGGGAGCTACGAGCAGTACTTC. Amino acid sequence: CASSEAKLGIGSYEQYF.

V usage is TRBV18 and J usage is TRBJ1-6; D remains unclear. Germline V gene lookup returns CDR1 KGHSH and CDR2 LQKENI. The CDR3 totals 14 residues. V dropped 3 bases and J dropped 7 bases, with 10 bases sitting between them. CDR3 nucleotides: TGTGCCAGCTCACCGGGTCGAGGAAATTCACCCCTCCACTTT. Translating gives CASSPGRGNSPLHF.

The chain joins TRBV19 to TRBJ1-5, with TRBD1 matching 12 bases. Germline CDR1 reads LNHDA; CDR2 reads SQIVND (reference sequence). Trimming cost V 5 bases and J 6 bases; bases outside gene matches: 14. The CDR3 is 18 residues long. CDR3 protein: CASSPFTGGQGAIQPQHF. CDR3 DNA: TGTGCCAGTAGTCCCTTCACTGGGGGACAGGGGGCGATTCAGCCCCAGCATTTT. Based on the CDR3 plus reference TRBV19 and TRBJ1-5, the full variable domain is DGGITQSPKYLFRKEGQNVTLSCEQNLNHDAMYWYRQDPGQGLRLIYYSQIVNDFQKGDIAEGYSVSREKKESFPLTVTSAQKNPTAFYLCASSPFTGGQGAIQPQHFGDGTRLSIL.

V is TRBV4-3 and J is TRBJ1-4; TRBD1 matches 10 bases. CDR1 LGHNA and CDR2 YSLEER come from the germline V gene. After removal of 4 bases from V and 4 bases from J, the junction contained 6 bases not matched to a gene. The CDR3 covers 16 residues. The CDR3 reads CASSRGQGLSNEKLFF. CDR3 bases: TGCGCCAGCAGCCGGGGACAGGGGTTGAGTAATGAAAAACTGTTTTTT.

This sequence joins TRBV9 and TRBJ2-2; D could derive from TRBD1 or TRBD2 (6 bases each). The CDR3 totals 17 residues. CDR1 and CDR2 (germline): SGDLS, YYNGEE. With 4 bases removed from V and 2 bases from J, the gap between germline ends came to 18 bases. The CDR3 region is CASSSRRGDPNTGELFF. The CDR3 nucleotides read TGTGCCAGCAGCTCCCGGAGGGGGGACCCTAACACCGGGGAGCTGTTTTTT.

The rearrangement uses TRBV5-4 and TRBJ2-5, with D perhaps TRBD1 (6 bases). The germline V gene encodes CDR1 SGHNT and CDR2 YYREEE (reference sequence). The CDR3 is 14 residues long. The V end was cut by 5 bases, the J end by 2 bases, with 13 bases between. The DNA for the CDR3 is TGTGCCAGCAGTAAGGACAGCGGACAAGAGACCCAGTACTTC. Protein product: CASSKDSGQETQYF.

The chain joins TRBV5-1 to TRBJ2-5; 15 bases agree with TRBD2. The CDR3 consists of 18 residues. CDR1 and CDR2 from the germline V gene are SGHRS and YFSETQ. V gave up 1 base and J gave up 4 bases; unmatched junction bases: 8. In DNA form, the CDR3 reads TGCGCCAGCAGCTTGTGGGGACTAGCGGGGGGATTGGGAGAGACCCAGTACTTC. Its translation: CASSLWGLAGGLGETQYF.

V gene TRBV18 combines with J gene TRBJ2-7; unclear D gene. With 0 bases removed from V and 6 bases from J, the gap between germline ends came to 9 bases. Looked up from germline, CDR1 is KGHSH and CDR2 is LQKENI. There are 13 residues in the CDR3. Here the CDR3 DNA reads TGTGCCAGCTCACCACCAATCTTGCCCGAGCAGTACTTC. Translating gives CASSPPILPEQYF. Filled out from reference TRBV18 and TRBJ2-7, the complete variable domain reads NAGVMQNPRHLVRRRGQEARLRCSPMKGHSHVYWYRQLPEEGLKFMVYLQKENIIDESGMPKERFSAEFPKEGPSILRIQQVVRGDSAAYFCASSPPILPEQYFGPGTRLTVT.

The chain couples TRBV2 to TRBJ2-5; TRBD2 agrees at 7 bases. With 6 bases clipped from V and 5 bases from J, the junction kept 15 bases outside the gene matches. The CDR3 runs 16 residues. CDR1 is SNHLY and CDR2 is FYNNEI in the germline V gene. The CDR3 reads CASRASGGGGGETQYF. CDR3 DNA sequence: TGTGCCAGCAGGGCCTCCGGCGGGGGAGGAGGGGAGACCCAGTACTTC.

J is TRBJ2-5 and V is TRBV2; tentatively, D is TRBD1 or TRBD2 (6 bases each). This CDR3 contains 16 residues. The germline V gene encodes CDR1 SNHLY and CDR2 FYNNEI. Trimming pared 6 bases from V and 5 bases from J, leaving 22 bases between. CDR3 sequence reads: CASRGGFAGSRETQYF. As DNA, the CDR3 is TGTGCCAGCAGAGGGGGGTTTGCTGGCAGTAGGGAGACCCAGTACTTC. Filled out from reference TRBV2 and TRBJ2-5, the complete variable domain reads EPEVTQTPSHQVTQMGQEVILRCVPISNHLYFYWYRQILGQKVEFLVSFYNNEISEKSEIFDDQFSVERPDGSNFTLKIRSTKLEDSAMYFCASRGGFAGSRETQYFGPGTRLLVL.

The J gene is TRBJ1-6, the V gene TRBV27; D is uncertain. The V end was cut by 6 bases, the J end by 7 bases, with 13 bases between. The CDR3 is 14 residues long. Germline V gene lookup returns CDR1 MNHEY and CDR2 SMNVEV (reference sequence). Here the CDR3 reads CASRLVGRNSPLHF. Written as DNA, the CDR3 is TGTGCCAGCAGACTAGTGGGTCGAAATTCACCCCTCCACTTT.

V is TRBV5-4 and J is TRBJ2-7, with a tentative D call TRBD1 (5 bases). The CDR3 loop spans 14 amino acids. Per the germline V gene, CDR1 is SGHNT and CDR2 is YYREEE (reference sequence). V lost 0 bases and J 3 bases, leaving 10 bases between the germline ends. CDR3 region: CASSLAGIGYEQYF. The CDR3 bases are TGTGCCAGCAGCTTGGCAGGGATCGGCTACGAGCAGTACTTC.

V and J are TRBV5-1 and TRBJ2-2; tentatively, D is TRBD2 (6 bases). This CDR3 region has 14 residues. Per the germline V gene, CDR1 is SGHRS and CDR2 is YFSETQ. Trimming cost V 4 bases and J 6 bases, with 13 bases left between them. The CDR3 loop is CASSPAGQAGELFF. CDR3 sequence (DNA): TGCGCCAGCAGCCCCGCGGGGCAAGCCGGGGAGCTGTTTTTT.

This clone was seen just once. The chain has TRBV7-2 and TRBJ2-1; perhaps TRBD1 as D (7 bases). V lost 5 bases, J lost 6 bases, and 17 bases lay in between. This CDR3 has 15 residues. Germline lookup yields CDR1 SGHTA and CDR2 FQGNSA. CDR3: CASSRDPGGFNEQFF. The CDR3 coding sequence is TGTGCCAGCAGCCGAGATCCAGGGGGGTTCAATGAGCAGTTCTTC.

The J gene is TRBJ1-6, the V gene TRBV5-5, with 7 bases that match TRBD1. The germline gives CDR1 SGHKS, CDR2 YYEKEE (reference sequence). The ends lost 8 bases at V and 9 bases at J; junction bases unmatched: 5. This CDR3 is built from 12 residues. The CDR3 DNA reads as TGTGCCAGAGGGGGGACAGCTTCACCCCTCCACTTT. Protein product: CARGGTASPLHF.

The rearrangement joins TRBV5-5 to TRBJ2-7; TRBD1 matches 8 bases. The V gene's germline CDR1 is SGHKS and CDR2 YYEKEE (reference sequence). Unmatched junction bases numbered 5, after V lost 0 bases and J lost 3 bases. The CDR3 totals 15 residues. CDR3 nucleotide sequence: TGTGCCAGCAGCTTGGAGCAGGGGGCGTTCTACGAGCAGTACTTC. Amino acids: CASSLEQGAFYEQYF.

This clone came up once. The chain uses TRBV2 and TRBJ1-5; the D is unclear. The CDR3 extends over 14 amino acids. Trimming removed 6 bases at V and 0 bases at J, with 9 bases between. Germline CDR1 SNHLY, CDR2 FYNNEI. CDR3 sequence (DNA): TGTGCCAGCAGGGCTTTAGATAGCAATCAGCCCCAGCATTTT. Residues: CASRALDSNQPQHF. Full variable domain (missing parts from reference TRBV2 and TRBJ1-5): EPEVTQTPSHQVTQMGQEVILRCVPISNHLYFYWYRQILGQKVEFLVSFYNNEISEKSEIFDDQFSVERPDGSNFTLKIRSTKLEDSAMYFCASRALDSNQPQHFGDGTRLSIL.

J is TRBJ1-2 and V is TRBV5-6; D is perhaps TRBD1 (6 bases). The V and J ends lost 4 bases and 4 bases respectively, with 20 bases between them. The length of the CDR3 is 16 residues. Germline values: CDR1 SGHDT, CDR2 YYEEEE. The CDR3 bases are TGTGCCAGCAGCGGCCGATCGGGACAAAAATCCTATGGCTACACCTTC. Translated, it gives CASSGRSGQKSYGYTF.

The table lists this clone with a count of one. Its ends do not fully match the called genes, so a read error is possible. The chain couples TRBV7-2 to TRBJ1-1; D gene unclear. The CDR3 length is 14 residues. Germline-derived CDR1 and CDR2 are SGHTA and FQGNSA. The CDR3 here is CASSVAGLNTEAFF. Here the CDR3 DNA reads TGTGCCAGCAGCGTAGCCGGACTCAACACTGAAGCTTTCTTT.